This T cell receptor (beta chain) derives from a study of cytomegalovirus exposure and HLA in healthy donors. PCR was performed using 60 Vbeta and 13 Jbeta primers. Produced via immunoSEQ multiplex PCR; TCRdb's table is partial and in-frame only. The table records about 200,000 clones, around 79% of them present only once. V lost 4 bases, J lost 5 bases, and 13 bases stayed unmatched. This CDR3 is built from 16 residues. Germline assignment: CDR1 SGHTS and CDR2 YDEGEE. The sequence derives from a male donor in good health and CMV-seropositive. The chain is built from TRBV5-8 and TRBJ1-2; TRBD1 matches 8 bases. Sequencing was carried out using PBMCs. In DNA form, the CDR3 reads TGTGCCAGCAGCGTAACTCAGGGGGCGTATGGATATGGCTACACCTTC. It specifies CASSVTQGAYGYGYTF.